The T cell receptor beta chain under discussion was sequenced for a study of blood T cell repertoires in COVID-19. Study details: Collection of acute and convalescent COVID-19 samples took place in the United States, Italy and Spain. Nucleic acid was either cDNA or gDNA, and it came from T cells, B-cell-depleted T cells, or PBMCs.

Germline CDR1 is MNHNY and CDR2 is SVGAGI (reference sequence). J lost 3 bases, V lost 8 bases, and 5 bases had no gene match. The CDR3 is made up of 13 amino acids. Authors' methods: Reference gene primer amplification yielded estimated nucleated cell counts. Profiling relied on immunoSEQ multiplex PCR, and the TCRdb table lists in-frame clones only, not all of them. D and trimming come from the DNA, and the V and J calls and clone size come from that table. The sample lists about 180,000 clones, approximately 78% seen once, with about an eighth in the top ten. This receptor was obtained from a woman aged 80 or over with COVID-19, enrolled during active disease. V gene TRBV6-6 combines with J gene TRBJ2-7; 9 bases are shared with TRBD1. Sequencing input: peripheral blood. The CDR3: CASARQGGYEQYF. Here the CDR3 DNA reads TGTGCCAGCGCCCGACAGGGGGGCTACGAGCAGTACTTC.